These 25 T cell receptor beta chains came from one sample sequenced in a study of blood T cell repertoires in COVID-19. The table came from immunoSEQ multiplex PCR; TCRdb's copy has only in-frame clones and leaves some out. The sample records about 260,000 clones, roughly 90% being singletons. Source material: peripheral blood. These receptor sequences come from a man in his fifties or sixties who had recovered from COVID-19.

The chain is built from TRBV4-1 and TRBJ1-5; no firm D call. V lost 0 bases to trimming and J lost 0 bases, with 18 bases between them. CDR3 length: 19 amino acids. Germline V gene sequence: CDR1 MGHRA, CDR2 YSYEKL. The DNA for the CDR3 is TGCGCCAGCAGCCAAGATTTCGGGTACAACCCGGATAGCAATCAGCCCCAGCATTTT. This translates into CASSQDFGYNPDSNQPQHF.

The chain links TRBV6-2 or TRBV6-3 to TRBJ2-1, with D unclear. This CDR3 contains 13 residues. Between the trimmed V and J ends, which lost 2 bases and 4 bases, there was a span of 6 bases. Germline loops: CDR1 MNHEY, CDR2 SVGEGT. In DNA, the CDR3 is TGTGCCAGCAGTTACCTCAGATACAATGAGCAGTTCTTC. Encoded protein: CASSYLRYNEQFF.

V gene TRBV5-4 combines with J gene TRBJ2-1, with 8 bases matching TRBD1. CDR1 and CDR2 (germline): SGHNT, YYREEE (reference sequence). The CDR3 is made up of 17 amino acids. J lost 4 bases, V lost 4 bases, and 13 bases had no gene match. Here the CDR3 DNA reads TGTGCCAGCAGCCCTGGGGGCGACAGGGGCCTATACAATGAGCAGTTCTTC. This gives the protein CASSPGGDRGLYNEQFF. Full variable domain (rest looked up from reference TRBV5-4 and TRBJ2-1): ETGVTQSPTHLIKTRGQQVTLRCSSQSGHNTVSWYQQALGQGPQFIFQYYREEENGRGNFPPRFSGLQFPNYSSELNVNALELDDSALYLCASSPGGDRGLYNEQFFGPGTRLTVL.

This chain uses TRBV19 with TRBJ2-2; 7 positions match TRBD1. CDR1 LNHDA and CDR2 SQIVND come from the germline V gene (reference sequence). The CDR3 sequence is 16 residues long. After removal of 7 bases from V and 4 bases from J, the junction contained 12 bases not matched to a gene. CDR3 DNA sequence: TGTGCCAGTACCGCCCCCGGGACAGAGTTCACCGGGGAGCTGTTTTTT. It translates to CASTAPGTEFTGELFF.

This clone was recorded once. J is TRBJ1-5 and V is TRBV12-3 or TRBV12-4; D unclear. The CDR3 length is 13 residues. Trimming took off 3 bases at V and 0 bases at J, with 3 bases between the two ends. CDR3 region: CASSFYSNQPQHF. The DNA of the CDR3 is TGTGCCAGCAGTTTTTATAGCAATCAGCCCCAGCATTTT.

This sequence joins TRBV19 and TRBJ1-1, with a possible D match to TRBD1 (6 bases). The germline V gene has CDR1 LNHDA and CDR2 SQIVND (reference sequence). The CDR3 extends over 15 amino acids. Trimming stripped 4 bases from V and 2 bases from J, with 14 bases between. As DNA, the CDR3 is TGTGCCAGTAGTAGTCCGGGACAAGCCAACACTGAAGCTTTCTTT. Its translation: CASSSPGQANTEAFF. Filled out from reference TRBV19 and TRBJ1-1, the complete variable domain reads DGGITQSPKYLFRKEGQNVTLSCEQNLNHDAMYWYRQDPGQGLRLIYYSQIVNDFQKGDIAEGYSVSREKKESFPLTVTSAQKNPTAFYLCASSSPGQANTEAFFGQGTRLTVV.

This chain links TRBV2 with TRBJ2-2, with TRBD1 as a possible D gene (5 bases). Trimming pared 4 bases from V and 6 bases from J, leaving 12 bases between. Germline CDR1 is SNHLY and CDR2 is FYNNEI. This CDR3 is 14 amino acids long. The CDR3 is CASSGQGRAGELFF. The CDR3 DNA is TGTGCCAGCAGTGGGCAGGGTAGGGCCGGGGAGCTGTTTTTT.

V usage is TRBV9 and J usage is TRBJ1-1, with a tentative D call TRBD1 (5 bases). The germline V gene encodes CDR1 SGDLS and CDR2 YYNGEE. V was pared by 0 bases and J by 6 bases, with 15 bases between. The CDR3 has 15 residues. The CDR3 loop reads CASSVAKLGRSEAFF. In nucleotides, the CDR3 is TGTGCCAGCAGCGTAGCTAAGCTGGGGCGGTCTGAAGCTTTCTTT.

This rearrangement joins TRBV6-1 to TRBJ2-1; TRBD2 agrees at 8 bases. The V segment lost 2 bases and the J segment 4 bases; nucleotides outside the gene matches: 7. The CDR3 is 16 amino acids. Germline-derived CDR1 and CDR2 are MNHNS and SASEGT. CDR3 in DNA: TGTGCCAGCAGTGAACACGGCGGGGGGCCTTACAATGAGCAGTTCTTC. Its translation is CASSEHGGGPYNEQFF.

The rearrangement uses TRBV5-4 and TRBJ2-3; tentatively, D is TRBD1 (5 bases). The CDR3 consists of 16 residues. V was clipped by 4 bases and J by 3 bases, with 18 bases between them. The germline V gene has CDR1 SGHNT and CDR2 YYREEE (reference sequence). The CDR3: CASSPPGRAKTDTQYF. The CDR3, as DNA: TGTGCCAGCAGCCCCCCCGGCAGGGCGAAAACAGATACGCAGTATTTT.

V and J are TRBV6-2 or TRBV6-3 and TRBJ2-3; TRBD2 matches 11 bases. The CDR3 is 16 residues long. The V segment lost 5 bases and the J segment 2 bases; nucleotides outside the gene matches: 6. The germline gives CDR1 MNHEY, CDR2 SVGEGT. This chain's CDR3 is CASSPLAGGTTDTQYF. As DNA, the CDR3 is TGTGCCAGCAGTCCATTAGCGGGGGGGACCACAGATACGCAGTATTTT.

The V call is TRBV24-1, the J call TRBJ2-1; 12 bases map to TRBD1. Germline loops: CDR1 KGHDR, CDR2 SFDVKD. The CDR3 loop spans 16 amino acids. V trimming: 4 bases; J trimming: 6 bases; junction bases outside the gene matches: 6. The chain's CDR3 is CATSESGTGGRNEQFF. Here the CDR3 DNA reads TGTGCCACCAGTGAATCCGGGACAGGGGGCCGCAATGAGCAGTTCTTC.

Only a few counts were recorded for this clone. The genes are TRBV6-5 and TRBJ2-7; TRBD1 might be the D (6 bases). Looked up from germline, CDR1 is MNHEY and CDR2 is SVGAGI. Deletions cut 6 bases from V and 2 bases from J, with 17 bases between. CDR3 length: 15 amino acids. Here the CDR3 reads CASRITGTLAYEQYF. In DNA, the CDR3 is TGTGCCAGCAGGATAACCGGGACACTGGCCTACGAGCAGTACTTC.

J is TRBJ1-6 and V is TRBV6-2 or TRBV6-3; 12 bases match TRBD1. This CDR3 comprises 16 residues. CDR1 is MNHEY, CDR2 SVGEGT, per germline. V lost 5 bases, J lost 10 bases, and 9 bases stayed unmatched. CDR3 bases: TGTGCCAGCAGTAGCCCGGGACAGGGGGCTCGGTCACCCCTCCACTTT. It is translated as CASSSPGQGARSPLHF.

This clone was found once. The chain couples TRBV5-1 to TRBJ2-3, with D tentatively TRBD1 (5 bases). The V end was cut by 6 bases, the J end by 0 bases, with 11 bases between. The CDR3 contains 14 residues. The germline V gene encodes CDR1 SGHRS and CDR2 YFSETQ. The CDR3 loop is CASITGPSTDTQYF. The CDR3 DNA reads TGCGCCAGCATCACAGGCCCAAGCACAGATACGCAGTATTTT.

The rearrangement joins TRBV3-1 (or the pseudogene TRBV3-2) to TRBJ1-2; D unresolved. The V gene's germline CDR1 is LGHDT and CDR2 YNNKEL (reference sequence). V was cut by 1 base and J by 3 bases, with 15 bases left in between. This CDR3 has 16 residues. CDR3 region: CASSQGSRLRDYGYTF. The DNA of the CDR3 is TGTGCCAGCAGCCAAGGCTCGCGTTTAAGAGACTATGGCTACACCTTC.

The gene calls are TRBV6-5 and TRBJ1-5; D gene unclear. Germline V CDR1 and CDR2: MNHEY, SVGAGI. V was trimmed by 5 bases and J by 5 bases, leaving 10 bases between them. The CDR3 contains 13 residues. The CDR3 spells CASSQTNHQPQHF. The CDR3 DNA reads as TGTGCCAGCAGTCAGACAAACCATCAGCCCCAGCATTTT.

J is TRBJ1-5 and V is TRBV19; D unclear. Trimming shortened V by 5 bases and J by 4 bases, and 18 bases separated the two germline ends. The CDR3 consists of 16 residues. Germline loops: CDR1 LNHDA, CDR2 SQIVND (reference sequence). This CDR3 reads CASSYHSRRRNQPQHF. The CDR3 bases are TGTGCCAGTAGTTATCATAGCCGCCGGCGAAATCAGCCCCAGCATTTT.

This clone showed up just once. The genes are TRBV12-3 or TRBV12-4 and TRBJ1-1; D uncertain. The CDR3 runs 13 residues. Trimming took off 3 bases at V and 0 bases at J, with 5 bases between the two ends. The CDR3 DNA reads as TGTGCCAGCAGTTTGGCATTGAACACTGAAGCTTTCTTT. Its translation is CASSLALNTEAFF.

The rearrangement links TRBV4-2 to TRBJ2-1; D is unresolved. This CDR3 spans 13 amino acids. V gave up 1 base and J gave up 5 bases, with 6 bases separating them. CDR1 and CDR2 (germline): LGHNA, YNFKEQ. CDR3 protein: CASSQVQDNEQFF. DNA for the CDR3: TGTGCCAGCAGCCAAGTCCAGGACAATGAGCAGTTCTTC.

The V gene is TRBV19, the J gene TRBJ2-7, with a possible D match to TRBD2 (6 bases). CDR1 LNHDA and CDR2 SQIVND come from the germline V gene (reference sequence). Trimming took 4 bases from V and 6 from J, leaving 22 bases between them. The CDR3 is 16 residues long. The CDR3 sequence is CASSRRAGTALFEQYF. In DNA form, the CDR3 reads TGTGCCAGTAGTAGAAGGGCCGGGACTGCTCTTTTCGAGCAGTACTTC. The full variable domain, completed using reference TRBV19 and TRBJ2-7, is DGGITQSPKYLFRKEGQNVTLSCEQNLNHDAMYWYRQDPGQGLRLIYYSQIVNDFQKGDIAEGYSVSREKKESFPLTVTSAQKNPTAFYLCASSRRAGTALFEQYFGPGTRLTVT.

The CDR3 spells CASSLATAYEQYF. The CDR3 DNA reads TGCGCCAGCAGCTTGGCTACAGCCTACGAGCAGTACTTC. This rearrangement joins TRBV5-1 to TRBJ2-7; D is uncertain. Trimming took 0 bases from V and 2 from J, leaving 6 bases between them. This CDR3 contains 13 residues. Germline V gene lookup returns CDR1 SGHRS and CDR2 YFSETQ.

This rearrangement joins TRBV7-2 to TRBJ1-5, with 7 bases matching TRBD1. CDR3 length equals 15 residues. Germline loops: CDR1 SGHTA, CDR2 FQGNSA. V lost 4 bases and J lost 0; bases outside the gene matches: 3. The CDR3 DNA is TGTGCCAGCAGCTCGACAGGGTATAGCAATCAGCCCCAGCATTTT. Translated, it gives CASSSTGYSNQPQHF.

This chain joins TRBV6-5 and TRBJ2-7; TRBD1 matches 7 bases. V lost 6 bases and J lost 3; bases outside the gene matches: 5. Germline V gives CDR1 MNHEY, CDR2 SVGAGI. The CDR3 contains 13 residues. CDR3 DNA sequence: TGTGCCAGCAGCCGGACAGGTTACTACGAGCAGTACTTC. As protein: CASSRTGYYEQYF.

This rearrangement joins TRBV5-4 to TRBJ1-2; 7 nucleotides line up with TRBD1. The trim removed 3 bases at V and 0 bases at J, leaving 11 bases unmatched. Germline values: CDR1 SGHNT, CDR2 YYREEE (reference sequence). This CDR3 comprises 17 residues. The CDR3 DNA reads TGTGCCAGCAGCTCCTGGACAGGCGACCCGACTAACTATGGCTACACCTTC. Translation: CASSSWTGDPTNYGYTF.